This TCR beta chain is drawn from a study of regulatory T cells in long-lasting Graves disease. About the study: The criterion for persistent Graves' disease was over 5 years of antithyroid drugs with positive TSH receptor antibodies. Study outcomes and limitations: Segments TRBV28, TRBJ1-2 and TRBJ2-5 showed preferential usage in persistent disease.

Arm-PCR of CDR3 regions and iRepertoire HTBI primers were the basis on which TCR beta libraries were built. MiXCR, applied by TCRdb to the multiplex PCR reads, yields one record per CDR3 protein. The profile shows fewer than 400,000 distinct CDR3 sequences, about a fifth of them singletons. The CDR3 is 13 residues long. Germline assignment: CDR1 DFQATT and CDR2 SNEGSKA (reference sequence). As to time point: persistent/refractory GD, antithyroid drugs over 5 years with positive TRAb. PBMCs were the source of the RNA used for TCR sequencing. At least ten counts were recorded for this clonotype. Its antigen is as yet unknown.

This receptor was identified in a female donor with Graves disease. The chain has TRBV20-1 and TRBJ2-4; D is unclear. The material was peripheral blood mononuclear cells (PBMCs), obtained when the disease was refractory, from a patient treated with antithyroid drugs. CDR3 region: CSARFIAKNIQYF. CDR3 coding DNA: TGCAGCGCCCGATTTATAGCCAAAAACATTCAGTACTTC.